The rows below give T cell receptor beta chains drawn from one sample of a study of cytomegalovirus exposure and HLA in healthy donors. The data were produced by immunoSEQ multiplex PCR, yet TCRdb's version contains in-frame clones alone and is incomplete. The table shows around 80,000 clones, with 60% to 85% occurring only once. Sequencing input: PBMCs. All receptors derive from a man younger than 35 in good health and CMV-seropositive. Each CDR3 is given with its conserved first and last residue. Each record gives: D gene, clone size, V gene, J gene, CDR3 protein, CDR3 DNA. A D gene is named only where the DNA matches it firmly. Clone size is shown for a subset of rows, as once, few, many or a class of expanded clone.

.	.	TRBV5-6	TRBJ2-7	CASSLDLQGSYEQYF	TGTGCCAGCAGCTTGGATCTGCAGGGCTCCTACGAGCAGTACTTC
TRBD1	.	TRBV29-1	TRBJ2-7	CSVETGAFEQYF	TGCAGCGTTGAGACAGGGGCGTTTGAGCAGTACTTC
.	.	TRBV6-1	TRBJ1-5	CASRDRGGQPQHF	TGTGCCAGCAGAGATAGGGGGGGCCAGCCCCAGCATTTT
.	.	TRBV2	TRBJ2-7	CASSVFETAYEQYF	TGTGCCAGCAGTGTGTTCGAGACAGCCTACGAGCAGTACTTC
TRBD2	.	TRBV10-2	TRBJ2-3	CASSRMGLDTDTQYF	TGCGCCAGCAGTCGAATGGGACTAGACACAGATACGCAGTATTTT
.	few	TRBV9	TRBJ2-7	CASNIGGVGFAEQYF	TGTGCCAGCAACATAGGCGGGGTAGGTTTCGCCGAGCAGTACTTC
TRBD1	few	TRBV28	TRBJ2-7	CASSYRDSLSYEQYF	TGTGCCAGCAGTTACCGGGACAGCCTTTCCTACGAGCAGTACTTC
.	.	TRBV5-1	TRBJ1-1	CASSPGGPNTEAFF	TGCGCCAGCAGCCCGGGGGGACCGAACACTGAAGCTTTCTTT
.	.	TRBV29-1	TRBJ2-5	CSVHGGSEETQYF	TGCAGCGTTCATGGGGGCTCGGAGGAGACCCAGTACTTC
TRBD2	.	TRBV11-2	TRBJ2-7	CASSRGSGGAYEQYF	TGTGCCAGCAGCCGAGGATCGGGAGGGGCCTACGAGCAGTACTTC
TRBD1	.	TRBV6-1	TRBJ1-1	CASFLQGTEAFF	TGTGCCAGCTTTTTACAGGGGACTGAAGCTTTCTTT
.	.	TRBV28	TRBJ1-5	CASSPHISAITPQHF	TGTGCCAGCAGTCCCCACATAAGTGCAATCACGCCCCAGCATTTT
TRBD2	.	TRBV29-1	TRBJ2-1	CSVGASGTSYNEQFF	TGCAGCGTGGGAGCCTCCGGGACTAGTTACAATGAGCAGTTCTTC
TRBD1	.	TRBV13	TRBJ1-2	CASSVQGASYGYTF	TGTGCCAGCAGCGTCCAGGGGGCGAGCTATGGCTACACCTTC
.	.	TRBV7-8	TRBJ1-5	CASSWVGILGGVNQPQHF	TGTGCCAGCAGCTGGGTGGGGATTTTAGGAGGGGTAAATCAGCCCCAGCATTTT
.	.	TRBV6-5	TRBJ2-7	CASRTSRYEQYF	TGTGCCAGCAGAACTAGCCGCTACGAGCAGTACTTC
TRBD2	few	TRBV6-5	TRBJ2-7	CASSPPGGRLYEQYF	TGTGCCAGCAGTCCGCCCGGCGGGAGGCTTTACGAGCAGTACTTC
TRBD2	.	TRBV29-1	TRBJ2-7	CSAGRGEVDEQYF	TGCAGCGCCGGGCGGGGGGAGGTGGACGAGCAGTACTTC
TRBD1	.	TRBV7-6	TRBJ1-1	CASRSLGQGGTEAFF	TGTGCCAGCAGATCCTTAGGACAGGGTGGGACTGAAGCTTTCTTT
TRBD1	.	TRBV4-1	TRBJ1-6	CASSQRGQGGSYNSPLHF	TGCGCCAGCAGCCAACGGGGACAGGGAGGCTCCTATAATTCACCCCTCCACTTT
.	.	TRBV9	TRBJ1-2	CASSSGRGDGYTF	TGTGCCAGCAGCTCCGGCCGGGGAGATGGCTACACCTTC
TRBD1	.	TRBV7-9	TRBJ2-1	CASSYLGTGQNEQFF	TGTGCCAGCAGCTACCTCGGGACAGGGCAAAATGAGCAGTTCTTC
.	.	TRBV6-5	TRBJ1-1	CASNPTGNTEAFF	TGTGCCAGCAATCCGACAGGGAACACTGAAGCTTTCTTT
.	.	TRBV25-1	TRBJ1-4	CASSVPGSREGKLFF	TGTGCCAGCAGTGTTCCGGGATCTCGGGAGGGGAAACTGTTTTTT
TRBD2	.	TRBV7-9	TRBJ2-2	CASQPGLAGYTGELFF	TGTGCCAGCCAACCGGGACTAGCGGGATACACCGGGGAGCTGTTTTTT
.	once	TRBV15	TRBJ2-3	CATSRGLSTDTQYF	TGTGCCACCAGCAGAGGCCTAAGCACAGATACGCAGTATTTT
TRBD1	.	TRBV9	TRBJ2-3	CASSETGVPDTQYF	TGTGCCAGCAGCGAGACAGGGGTGCCAGATACGCAGTATTTT
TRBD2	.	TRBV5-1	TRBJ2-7	CASQKTSGSIYEQYF	TGCGCCAGCCAAAAAACTAGCGGGAGTATCTACGAGCAGTACTTC
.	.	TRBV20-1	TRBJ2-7	CSASSNEQYF	TGCAGTGCGAGCTCGAACGAGCAGTACTTC
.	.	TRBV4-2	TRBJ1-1	CASSQKGLENTEAFF	TGTGCCAGCAGCCAGAAGGGGCTCGAGAACACTGAAGCTTTCTTT
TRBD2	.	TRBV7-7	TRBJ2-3	CASSLGVAGGSDTQYF	TGTGCTAGCAGCTTAGGAGTAGCGGGAGGGTCAGATACGCAGTATTTT
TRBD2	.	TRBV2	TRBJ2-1	CASSEALLAGGGNEQFF	TGTGCCAGCAGTGAAGCGCTTCTAGCGGGAGGGGGGAATGAGCAGTTCTTC
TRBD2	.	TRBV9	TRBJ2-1	CASSLLAGGGREQFF	TGTGCCAGCAGCCTTCTAGCGGGTGGGGGGAGGGAGCAGTTCTTC
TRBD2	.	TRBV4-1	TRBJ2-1	CASSRNPGVRASGTFNEQFF	TGCGCCAGCAGCCGAAACCCAGGAGTCCGGGCTAGCGGGACCTTTAATGAGCAGTTCTTC
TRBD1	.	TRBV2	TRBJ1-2	CASSAPAGGRTGYTF	TGTGCCAGCAGTGCCCCCGCAGGGGGTCGTACTGGCTACACCTTC
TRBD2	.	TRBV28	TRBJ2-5	CASGVAGSETQYF	TGTGCCAGCGGGGTAGCGGGTTCGGAGACCCAGTACTTC
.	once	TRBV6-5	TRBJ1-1	CASSYSTGGLEAFF	TGTGCCAGCAGTTACTCCACGGGTGGCCTTGAAGCTTTCTTT
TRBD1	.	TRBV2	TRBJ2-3	CAIRDRSPDTQYF	TGTGCCATCCGGGACAGGTCCCCAGATACGCAGTATTTT
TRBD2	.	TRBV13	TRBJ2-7	CASSPYTSGRYEQYF	TGTGCCAGCAGCCCGTATACTAGCGGGAGGTACGAGCAGTACTTC
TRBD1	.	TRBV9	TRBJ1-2	CASSVTGNYGYTF	TGTGCCAGCAGCGTGACAGGGAACTATGGCTACACCTTC
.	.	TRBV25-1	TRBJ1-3	CASSELGHGVATIYF	TGTGCCAGCAGTGAATTGGGACACGGCGTCGCCACCATATATTTT
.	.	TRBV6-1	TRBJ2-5	CASSENGGTQYF	TGTGCCAGCAGTGAAAATGGCGGGACCCAGTACTTC
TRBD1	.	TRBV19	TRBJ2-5	CASSPSGGAQTQYF	TGTGCCAGTAGTCCATCAGGGGGCGCACAGACCCAGTACTTC
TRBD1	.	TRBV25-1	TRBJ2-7	CASTNRGHEQYF	TGTGCCAGCACCAACAGGGGCCACGAGCAGTACTTC
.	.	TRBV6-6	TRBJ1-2	CASNPDRIGGYTF	TGTGCCAGCAACCCTGACAGGATCGGTGGCTACACCTTC
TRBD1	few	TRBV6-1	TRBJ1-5	CASSEAADRAGKQPQHF	TGTGCCAGCAGTGAAGCGGCCGACAGGGCAGGAAAACAGCCCCAGCATTTT
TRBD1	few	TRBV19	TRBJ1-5	CASSQDRGQPQHF	TGTGCCAGTAGTCAAGACAGGGGTCAGCCCCAGCATTTT
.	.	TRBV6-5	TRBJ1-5	CASSLGQLNQPQHF	TGTGCCAGCAGTCTGGGGCAGCTGAATCAGCCCCAGCATTTT
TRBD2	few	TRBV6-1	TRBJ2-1	CASSMGLAGGVEQFF	TGTGCCAGCAGTATGGGACTAGCGGGAGGGGTTGAGCAGTTCTTC
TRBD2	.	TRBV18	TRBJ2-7	CASSLAGGEQYF	TGTGCCAGCTCCTTAGCGGGAGGCGAGCAGTACTTC
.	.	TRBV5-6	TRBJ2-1	CASSLDLAWNEQFF	TGTGCCAGCAGCTTGGATCTAGCGTGGAATGAGCAGTTCTTC
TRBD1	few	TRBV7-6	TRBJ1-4	CASSVAGQGSEKLFF	TGTGCCAGCAGCGTGGCGGGACAGGGTTCTGAAAAACTGTTTTTT
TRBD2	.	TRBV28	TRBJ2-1	CASSLGRANNEQFF	TGTGCCAGCAGCCTCGGGAGGGCCAACAATGAGCAGTTCTTC
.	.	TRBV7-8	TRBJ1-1	CASSLTRDWNTEAFF	TGTGCCAGCAGCTTAACGAGGGACTGGAACACTGAAGCTTTCTTT
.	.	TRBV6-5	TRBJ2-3	CASSYSPRPSTDTQYF	TGTGCCAGCAGTTACTCTCCCAGGCCTAGCACAGATACGCAGTATTTT
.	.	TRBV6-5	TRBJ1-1	CASSHSNTEAFF	TGTGCCAGCAGTCACTCCAATACTGAAGCTTTCTTT
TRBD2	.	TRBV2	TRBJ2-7	CASIPPAGGYEQYF	TGTGCCAGCATCCCCCCAGCGGGAGGATACGAGCAGTACTTC
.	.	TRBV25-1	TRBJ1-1	CASIGDFGGPEAFF	TGTGCCAGCATTGGGGATTTCGGGGGTCCTGAAGCTTTCTTT
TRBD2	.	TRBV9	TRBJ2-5	CASSELAGEGQETQYF	TGTGCCAGCAGCGAATTAGCGGGAGAGGGCCAAGAGACCCAGTACTTC
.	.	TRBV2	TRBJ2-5	CASSEARVGETQYF	TGTGCCAGCAGTGAAGCGAGGGTCGGGGAGACCCAGTACTTC